The 4 T cell receptor beta chains given below trace back to one sample, sequenced in a study of T cells in Graves' hyperthyroidism and ophthalmopathy. Amplified regions were TCR beta CDR3 sequences from RNA transcripts. TCR CDR3 regions were first amplified by RT-PCR with HTBI primers. MiXCR, applied by TCRdb to the multiplex PCR reads, yields one record per CDR3 protein. The table lists about 770,000 distinct CDR3 sequences, around 20% of them singletons. The sample consisted of blood. The receptors here all came from a woman between 50 and 59 years old with Graves' hyperthyroidism that later progressed to Graves' ophthalmopathy.

The table lists this clonotype with a few counts. This chain joins TRBV6-5 and TRBJ2-2, with a weak D call TRBD1 (6 bases). The germline V gene encodes CDR1 MNHEY and CDR2 SVGAGI. Trimming took 2 bases from V and 5 from J, leaving 15 bases between them. The CDR3 totals 16 residues. CDR3 amino acids: CASSYGQQGRTGELFF. Written as DNA, the CDR3 is TGTGCCAGCAGTTACGGTCAGCAGGGGCGGACCGGGGAGCTGTTTTTT.

V usage is TRBV12-3 or TRBV12-4 and J usage is TRBJ1-5; 8 nucleotides align to TRBD1. The CDR3 is 17 residues long. With V trimmed by 6 bases and J by 0 bases, 10 bases remained unmatched. Written as DNA, the CDR3 is TGTGCCAGCAGCCCCAGGACAGGGCCATTTAGCAATCAGCCCCAGCATTTT. This gives the protein CASSPRTGPFSNQPQHF.

This clonotype was counted a few times. V usage is TRBV18 and J usage is TRBJ2-1, with D perhaps given as TRBD1 or TRBD2 (6 bases each). Germline loops: CDR1 KGHSH, CDR2 LQKENI. Trimming took 3 bases from V and 7 from J, leaving 25 bases between them. The CDR3 runs to 18 residues. The CDR3 DNA reads as TGTGCCAGCTCACCCCAACCCTCCCTCCGGGGGCAATTGAATGAGCAGTTCTTC. Translation gives CASSPQPSLRGQLNEQFF. Filled out from reference TRBV18 and TRBJ2-1, the complete variable domain reads NAGVMQNPRHLVRRRGQEARLRCSPMKGHSHVYWYRQLPEEGLKFMVYLQKENIIDESGMPKERFSAEFPKEGPSILRIQQVVRGDSAAYFCASSPQPSLRGQLNEQFFGPGTRLTVL.

There are many counts of this clonotype. The J gene is TRBJ2-3, the V gene TRBV6-1; 11 nucleotides line up with TRBD2. CDR1 is MNHNS and CDR2 is SASEGT in the germline V gene. V trimming: 6 bases; J trimming: 0 bases; junction bases outside the gene matches: 14. This CDR3 comprises 19 residues. CDR3 residues: CASSPRVAGGGSSTDTQYF. The CDR3 nucleotides read TGTGCCAGCAGCCCGAGGGTAGCGGGGGGGGGATCTAGCACAGATACGCAGTATTTT.